This TCR beta chain is drawn from a study of cytotoxic CD8 clonotypes in ibrutinib-treated CLL. About the research overall: Sequenced samples delivered averages of around 250,000 productive templates and around 90,000 productive rearrangements.

This CDR3 is 17 amino acids long. In germline, CDR1 is WSHSY, CDR2 SAAADI. V was pared by 11 bases and J by 2 bases, with 25 bases between. Profiling relied on immunoSEQ multiplex PCR, and the TCRdb table lists in-frame clones only, not all of them. The sample shows tens of thousands of clones, 86% of them seen only once. This TCR came from a human donor with chronic lymphocytic leukemia. The V call is TRBV10-2, the J call TRBJ1-5; D gene uncertain. Sequencing was performed on PBMCs, taken before ibrutinib treatment. For the CDR3, the DNA is TGCGCCTTCTCCCAACCCCCATTGCAGAATCGCAATCAGCCCCAGCATTTT. Encoded protein: CAFSQPPLQNRNQPQHF.